This is a list of T cell receptor beta chains from one sample in a study of CD8 T cells in Susac syndrome. TCRdb called the immunoSEQ multiplex PCR reads again in MiXCR, with one record for every CDR3 protein. The sample lists 70,000 or so distinct CDR3 sequences; about 94% were seen once. Sequencing was done on a sample of CD8+ T cells from PBMCs. The origin of the receptors is a human donor with multiple sclerosis. Both conserved end residues are part of each CDR3. The D gene is left open where the match is weak. The size of a clone is reported for some rows only, either as once, few or many, or as a class for expanded clones.

D	V	J	size	CDR3	DNA
TRBD2	TRBV7-4	TRBJ2-3	.	CASSGNSGTSIGDTQYF	TGTGCCAGCAGCGGGAATTCCGGGACTAGCATTGGAGATACGCAGTATTTT
TRBD1	TRBV4-3	TRBJ1-1	few	CASSQLAGTGPERAFF	TGCGCCAGCAGCCAACTCGCCGGGACAGGACCTGAGAGGGCTTTCTTT
.	TRBV3-1	TRBJ2-7	.	CASSHLRGHFVPEQYF	TGTGCCAGCAGCCATCTACGGGGACACTTTGTACCTGAGCAGTACTTC
.	TRBV7-9	TRBJ1-1	.	CASSLTQGNTEAFF	TGTGCCAGCAGCTTGACCCAGGGGAACACTGAAGCTTTCTTT
TRBD1	TRBV7-8	TRBJ2-2	.	CASSLVSAGGELFF	TGTGCCAGCAGCTTAGTTAGTGCAGGGGGTGAGCTGTTTTTT
.	TRBV3-1	TRBJ2-7	.	CASSQDWATGVGRDEQYF	TGTGCCAGCAGCCAAGATTGGGCGACAGGGGTTGGGAGGGACGAGCAGTACTTC
.	TRBV20-1	TRBJ2-7	.	CSVEAESSYEQYF	TGCAGTGTCGAAGCCGAAAGCTCCTACGAGCAGTACTTC
.	TRBV4-1	TRBJ1-2	.	CASSQDPTTLQGYGYTF	TGCGCCAGCAGCCAAGATCCGACTACTCTCCAGGGCTATGGCTACACCTTC
TRBD2	TRBV5-4	TRBJ2-7	.	CASSLVASGNYEQYF	TGTGCCAGCAGCTTGGTGGCTAGCGGGAACTACGAGCAGTACTTC
.	TRBV28	TRBJ2-5	.	CASRTEETQYF	TGTGCCAGCAGGACTGAAGAGACCCAGTACTTC
TRBD2	TRBV7-2	TRBJ2-7	.	CASSTGLAGEQYF	TGTGCCAGCAGCACCGGACTAGCGGGAGAGCAGTACTTC
TRBD1	TRBV29-1	TRBJ1-2	.	CSVDSGGVYGYTF	TGCAGCGTTGACTCAGGGGGAGTATATGGCTACACCTTC
.	TRBV3-1	TRBJ2-7	.	CASSPGTYYEQYF	TGTGCCAGCAGCCCGGGGACTTACTACGAGCAGTACTTC
.	TRBV9	TRBJ2-1	.	CASTSGEALDNEQFF	TGTGCCAGCACCTCAGGGGAGGCCCTTGACAATGAGCAGTTCTTC
.	TRBV19	TRBJ1-2	.	CASSIGIGGGYTF	TGTGCCAGTAGTATCGGGATCGGAGGCGGCTACACCTTC
TRBD2	TRBV7-9	TRBJ2-1	once	CASSPTSGEYNEQFF	TGTGCCAGCAGCCCGACTAGCGGGGAGTACAATGAGCAGTTCTTC
.	TRBV2	TRBJ2-3	.	CASSESGSTDTQYF	TGTGCCAGCAGTGAGAGCGGGAGCACAGATACGCAGTATTTT
.	TRBV6-5	TRBJ2-3	.	CASSYGDNTQYF	TGTGCCAGCAGTTACGGAGACAATACGCAGTATTTT
.	TRBV7-9	TRBJ1-5	.	CASSFRGSQGNQPQHF	TGTGCCAGCAGCTTTAGGGGGTCCCAGGGCAATCAGCCCCAGCATTTT
.	TRBV7-9	TRBJ1-5	.	CASSGRGEDQPQHF	TGTGCCAGCAGCGGGCGGGGGGAGGATCAGCCCCAGCATTTT
.	TRBV7-9	TRBJ2-7	.	CASTMAVRLGEQYF	TGTGCCAGCACCATGGCGGTTAGGCTCGGCGAGCAGTACTTC
TRBD1	TRBV9	TRBJ2-1	.	CASSVPPTTGIDEQFF	TGTGCCAGCAGCGTACCCCCCACGACAGGGATAGATGAGCAGTTCTTC
.	TRBV6-4	TRBJ2-1	.	CASSKKSGDYNEQFF	TGTGCCAGCAGCAAAAAGTCGGGAGACTACAATGAGCAGTTCTTC
TRBD1	TRBV29-1	TRBJ1-1	once	CSVWRQGNTEAFF	TGCAGCGTCTGGAGACAGGGTAACACTGAAGCTTTCTTT
.	TRBV6-5	TRBJ1-2	.	CASSYGVYYGYTF	TGTGCCAGCAGTTATGGGGTGTACTATGGCTACACCTTC
.	TRBV11-2	TRBJ2-7	.	CASSLEGSYEQYF	TGTGCCAGCAGCTTAGAGGGTAGCTACGAGCAGTACTTC
.	TRBV12-3/TRBV12-4	TRBJ2-7	.	CASSFWGVSSEQYF	TGTGCCAGCAGTTTTTGGGGGGTCTCCAGCGAGCAGTACTTC
.	TRBV24-1	TRBJ2-5	.	CATSDLRTEEETQYF	TGTGCCACCAGTGATTTGAGGACAGAGGAAGAGACCCAGTACTTC
TRBD1	TRBV3-1	TRBJ1-5	.	CASSQGQAQPQHF	TGTGCCAGCAGCCAGGGACAGGCGCAGCCCCAGCATTTT
.	TRBV28	TRBJ2-7	once	CASSQGIRSYEQYF	TGTGCCAGCAGCCAGGGTATCCGCTCCTACGAGCAGTACTTC
TRBD1	TRBV4-3	TRBJ1-5	.	CASSHGTGGDQPQHF	TGCGCCAGCAGCCATGGGACAGGGGGCGATCAGCCCCAGCATTTT
TRBD2	TRBV12-3/TRBV12-4	TRBJ2-1	.	CASTPSGREVFF	TGTGCCAGCACCCCCTCCGGGAGGGAGGTGTTCTTC
TRBD1	TRBV7-9	TRBJ2-7	.	CASSYSGTGSALQYF	TGTGCCAGCAGCTATTCCGGGACAGGGAGCGCCTTGCAGTACTTC
.	TRBV7-9	TRBJ2-7	.	CASSPGDRGPYEQYF	TGTGCCAGCAGCCCAGGGGATCGGGGACCCTACGAGCAGTACTTC
TRBD1	TRBV7-9	TRBJ2-1	.	CASSLEGQGAIYNEQFF	TGTGCCAGCAGCTTAGAGGGACAGGGGGCGATCTACAATGAGCAGTTCTTC
.	TRBV27	TRBJ2-1	.	CASSWSRENEQFF	TGTGCCAGCAGTTGGTCCCGAGAGAATGAGCAGTTCTTC
TRBD1	TRBV27	TRBJ2-7	once	CASSSRQGSSYEQYF	TGTGCCAGCAGTAGCCGACAGGGGTCGTCCTACGAGCAGTACTTC
.	TRBV12-3/TRBV12-4	TRBJ1-2	.	CASRPNPDGDHGYTF	TGTGCCAGCAGACCGAACCCGGACGGGGACCATGGCTACACCTTC
.	TRBV4-2	TRBJ2-1	.	CASSQDRSNEQFF	TGTGCCAGCAGCCAAGATAGGAGCAATGAGCAGTTCTTC
TRBD1	TRBV24-1	TRBJ1-2	.	CATRGQENYGYTF	TGTGCCACCCGGGGACAGGAGAACTATGGCTACACCTTC
.	TRBV7-7	TRBJ2-7	.	CASSLGAGPTYEQYF	TGTGCCAGCAGCCTAGGAGCCGGGCCTACCTACGAGCAGTACTTC
.	TRBV12-3/TRBV12-4	TRBJ1-4	.	CASSVQVVYEKLFF	TGTGCCAGCAGTGTACAGGTGGTCTATGAAAAACTGTTTTTT
TRBD1	TRBV27	TRBJ2-7	.	CASSFWNGQVYEQYF	TGTGCCAGCAGTTTCTGGAACGGACAGGTCTACGAGCAGTACTTC
TRBD1	TRBV2	TRBJ1-1	.	CASGAGQEDTEAFF	TGTGCCAGTGGGGCGGGACAGGAGGACACTGAAGCTTTCTTT
TRBD1	TRBV19	TRBJ2-1	.	CASGDREDGYEQFF	TGTGCCAGTGGGGACAGGGAAGATGGATATGAGCAGTTCTTC
.	TRBV20-1	TRBJ2-7	.	CSAMAGWTGYEQYF	TGCAGTGCCATGGCGGGGTGGACCGGCTACGAGCAGTACTTC
.	TRBV15	TRBJ2-5	once	CATTDRLSETQYF	TGTGCCACCACCGACAGGTTGTCGGAGACCCAGTACTTC
.	TRBV12-3/TRBV12-4	TRBJ2-7	.	CASSFGMTYEQYF	TGTGCCAGCAGTTTTGGGATGACCTACGAGCAGTACTTC
TRBD2	TRBV6-2/TRBV6-3	TRBJ2-2	.	CASSYRDYNTGELFF	TGTGCCAGCAGTTACCGGGACTACAACACCGGGGAGCTGTTTTTT
.	TRBV12-3/TRBV12-4	TRBJ2-3	.	CASSFVAGDTQYF	TGTGCCAGCAGTTTTGTGGCAGGAGATACGCAGTATTTT
TRBD1	TRBV2	TRBJ2-7	.	CASSGDGAGGSYEQYF	TGTGCCAGCAGTGGGGACGGGGCAGGGGGCAGCTACGAGCAGTACTTC
.	TRBV5-6	TRBJ1-1	.	CASTQGVVNTEAFF	TGTGCCAGCACCCAAGGTGTGGTGAACACTGAAGCTTTCTTT